The clone carrying this T cell receptor beta chain was recorded a few times. The source of the sample is a study of blood T cell repertoires in COVID-19. Study at large: The origin of the acute and convalescent COVID-19 samples was the United States, Italy and Spain. PBMCs, B-cell-depleted T cells, or T cells provided the cDNA or gDNA that made up the material.

Original analysis: Researchers report that nucleated cell counts were estimated from reference gene primer amplification. Measured with immunoSEQ multiplex PCR; TCRdb has only the in-frame clones, and not every one. V, J and clone size derive from that table, while D and trimming were established from the DNA sequence. The sample holds about 90,000 clones, approximately 75% seen once. V was clipped by 2 bases and J by 0 bases, with 10 bases between them. The germline CDR1 and CDR2 sequences are SGHVS and FQNEAQ. This CDR3 region has 15 residues. This chain joins TRBV7-8 and TRBJ1-2, with a possible D match to TRBD1 (5 bases). The TCR originated in a woman older than 75 with acute or convalescent COVID-19. The source material was peripheral blood. The CDR3 spells CASSLSRVPNYGYTF. CDR3 in DNA: TGTGCCAGCAGCTTAAGCAGGGTTCCTAACTATGGCTACACCTTC.